The 9 T cell receptor beta chains reported below all come from one sample, sequenced in a study of blood T cell repertoires in COVID-19. Assay used: immunoSEQ multiplex PCR; TCRdb lists only in-frame clones, some missing. The sample lists 250,000 to 350,000 clones; more than 75% were seen once. Sequencing was performed on PBMCs or T cells enriched from blood (not recorded which). The receptors were sampled from a woman younger than 45 who had recovered from COVID-19.

This chain links TRBV4-3 with TRBJ1-1; tentatively, D is TRBD1 (6 bases). V shed 4 bases and J shed 7 bases, with 16 bases lying between them. In germline, CDR1 is LGHNA, CDR2 YSLEER. The CDR3 is made up of 14 amino acids. The CDR3 nucleotides read TGCGCCAGCAGCCCCAGGGGCCTGTTACTTGAAGCTTTCTTT. Translated, it gives CASSPRGLLLEAFF.

This clone was detected only once. J is TRBJ2-7 and V is TRBV13, with 9 bases fitting TRBD2. V gave up 6 bases and J gave up 6 bases; unmatched junction bases: 9. Germline V gene sequence: CDR1 PRHDT, CDR2 FYEKMQ (reference sequence). The CDR3 extends over 14 amino acids. The CDR3: CASSQMGLAREQYF. CDR3 bases: TGTGCCAGCAGTCAAATGGGACTAGCTCGCGAGCAGTACTTC.

The rearrangement joins TRBV2 to TRBJ2-2, with 8 bases identical to TRBD1. The germline gives CDR1 SNHLY, CDR2 FYNNEI. The CDR3 runs 15 residues. The J segment lost 1 base and the V segment lost 7 bases, leaving 5 bases of the junction unmatched. The CDR3 region is CASMSGTGNTGELFF. The CDR3 nucleotides are TGTGCCAGCATGTCAGGGACAGGGAACACCGGGGAGCTGTTTTTT.

This sequence joins TRBV13 and TRBJ1-2; TRBD1 aligns across 7 bases. There are 12 residues in the CDR3. Germline V gene data show CDR1 as PRHDT and CDR2 as FYEKMQ (reference sequence). The J segment lost 8 bases and the V segment lost 5 bases, leaving 5 bases of the junction unmatched. The CDR3 DNA sequence: TGTGCCAGCAGCGTTGGACAGGAAGGCTACACCTTC. It is translated as CASSVGQEGYTF.

The gene calls are TRBV4-1 and TRBJ2-7; tentatively, D is TRBD2 (6 bases). The V end lost 2 bases, the J end lost 2 bases, and 16 bases lay between the germline ends. The CDR3 sequence is 16 residues long. Germline V gene lookup returns CDR1 MGHRA and CDR2 YSYEKL. CDR3 loop: CASSQLPVGGTYEQYF. The CDR3, as DNA: TGCGCCAGCAGCCAACTACCCGTGGGCGGGACCTACGAGCAGTACTTC.

The chain links TRBV19 to TRBJ1-1; D gene unclear. The CDR3 is made up of 14 amino acids. V was cut by 1 base and J by 2 bases, with 8 bases left in between. The germline V gene encodes CDR1 LNHDA and CDR2 SQIVND (reference sequence). In DNA form, the CDR3 reads TGTGCCAGTAGTATAGTCCTGTTTAACACTGAAGCTTTCTTT. It translates to CASSIVLFNTEAFF.

V is TRBV5-6 and J is TRBJ1-2; tentative D call: TRBD1 (5 bases). Trimming removed 3 bases from V and 1 base from J, with 7 bases in between. The CDR3 totals 13 residues. Germline values: CDR1 SGHDT, CDR2 YYEEEE. The CDR3 protein is CASSWGGNYGYTF. The CDR3, as DNA: TGTGCCAGCAGCTGGGGGGGTAACTATGGCTACACCTTC.

The chain is built from TRBV7-9 and TRBJ1-6; TRBD1 is a possible D gene (6 bases). This CDR3 is 15 amino acids long. Germline CDR1 and CDR2: SEHNR and FQNEAQ (reference sequence). The germline V and J ends were trimmed by 8 bases and 3 bases, with 14 bases remaining between them. The CDR3: CASGEQGLYNSPLHF. DNA for the CDR3: TGTGCCAGCGGGGAACAGGGCCTCTATAATTCACCCCTCCACTTT.

This clone was counted once. V is TRBV7-2 and J is TRBJ2-3; tentatively, D is TRBD2 (6 bases). Trimming shortened V by 5 bases and J by 6 bases, and 21 bases separated the two germline ends. Per the germline V gene, CDR1 is SGHTA and CDR2 is FQGNSA. The CDR3 runs 16 residues. The DNA for the CDR3 is TGTGCCAGCAGCCTCACACTAGCCAGCCCGAGTGATACGCAGTATTTT. This gives the protein CASSLTLASPSDTQYF.